Sequencing of this T cell receptor (beta chain) was carried out in a study of shared clonotypes between healthy human individuals (dated by TCRdb to 2019 to 2021). Context from the whole study: A couple of women and a few men aged 18 to 49 years were included in the cohort. To estimate repertoire size and how much clonotype sharing occurs between individuals, the study deeply sequenced the blood TCR repertoires of about five healthy adults. Different laboratories and diverse techniques were used to prepare libraries and sequence TCR repertoires, to increase sequencing depth and limit assay-specific biases. Per donor, leukapheresis produced somewhere between about 0.94 and 9.5 billion PBMCs.

V is clipped by 4 bases and J by 4 bases, and the sequence between their germline boundaries is 16 bases long. As encoded in the germline V gene, CDR1 is SGHTA while CDR2 is FQGNSA. Reading from cysteine to phenylalanine, the CDR3 counts 16 amino acids. The CDR3 DNA has 48 bases and is translated from base 1. Using the deep immunoSEQ assay, multiplex PCR amplified TCR CDR3 regions from genomic DNA. Extracted genomic DNA from each cell subset was distributed evenly across all wells of several immunoSEQ 96-well plates, and each plate was treated as a replicate. For unsorted PBMC, each replicate PCR was loaded with roughly 330 ng genomic DNA, equivalent to roughly 31,000 T cell genomes. Ten immunoSEQ deep assay plates were used to sequence unsorted PBMC genomic DNA. The purified libraries were quantified using a Qubit 3.0 fluorometer, sized with a Bioanalyzer 2100, and then quantified again using the KAPA Library Quantification kit. Every immunoSEQ 96-well plate was sequenced on a dedicated single-read 150-cycle Illumina NextSeq 550 flow cell. In the authors' own workflow: Because only junctional sequences without quality scores were contained in the immunoSEQ output, filtering matching that applied to full-length reads could not be performed. Sequences were annotated with PyIR, a Python wrapper for IgBLAST v1.9, and V/J genes and CDR3 were assigned using IMGT germline references. Reads with weak V/J assignments (E-value above 1e-6), missing CDR3, stop codons, out-of-frame junctions, or ambiguous translated residues were removed. A V3J clonotype was defined by an identical inferred V gene, J gene, and CDR3 amino acid sequence. The percentage overlap between two repertoires was calculated by dividing the number of shared unique clonotypes by the size of the smaller repertoire. Three approaches were used to assess repertoire richness: RTK rarefaction, the Chao1 estimator, and Recon v2.1 estimates of unobserved clonotypes. TCRdb's version of the immuneACCESS table is confined to in-frame rearrangements and falls short of the full clone set. An unresolved V gene accounts for under half of the shortfall where checked; the remainder is of unknown origin. The V and J calls and clone size are taken from that table; D and trimming were inferred from the DNA. A total of approximately 500,000 clones appear in this sample, about 78% of them only once. The ten largest clones represent 12% of the sample.

This clone occurred a few times. Its antigen target is currently unknown. Base qualities are missing; no much larger clone stands one base away. The study at large found these results: Because the study included only a small number of donors, the genetic and exposure-history diversity represented was limited. Based on pairwise subsampling, the degree of clonotype sharing among donors was expected to be affected by sequencing depth. Sampling was limited to blood, and TCR repertoires in tissue likely differ from TCR repertoires in blood.

Healthy HIV-negative adults with no recently reported acute infections or vaccinations were included as donors. Every donor was a Caucasian adult residing in Nashville, Tennessee, USA. For unsorted samples, 75 million to 90 million PBMCs were counted, and genomic DNA was extracted using the QIAamp DNA Blood Mini kit. Blood was obtained by leukapheresis, after which PBMCs were separated by Ficoll-Histopaque density gradient centrifugation and cryopreserved in liquid nitrogen vapor phase. The material sequenced was PBMCs. The rearrangement joined TRBV7-2 to TRBJ2-2; the best D guess is TRBD2, with 5 bases matching. This TCR derives from a woman in her 40s in good health. Some clones in this sample may be carry-over from other donors' samples. The CDR3 has the sequence CASSYTRRLSTGELFF. The nucleotide sequence is TGTGCCAGCAGCTACACAAGACGACTATCCACCGGGGAGCTGTTTTTT.